This TCR beta chain stems from a study of T cell repertoires in cytomegalovirus infection. For the study at large: Epitope selection comprised recently identified HLA-C-restricted CMV epitopes and well-studied HLA-B-restricted CMV epitopes. CMV infection together with matching HLA type was indicated by public TCR beta signatures.

This clonotype was seen many times. As yet, its antigen is unknown. Study-level results: HLA-C-restricted CMV-specific TCR beta clonotypes prevailed in the ex vivo response. Carriers of CMV plus the relevant HLA were identified by cumulative public TCR beta family frequency.

Via MiXCR, TCRdb re-called the reads, giving one row per CDR3 protein. The repertoire holds 700,000 to 850,000 distinct CDR3 sequences, with roughly 33% as singletons. The germline V and J ends were trimmed by 0 bases and 5 bases, with 11 bases remaining between them. CDR3 length equals 14 residues. Germline V lookup: CDR1 SGHNT, CDR2 YYREEE (reference sequence). The sequences come from cultured CD8+ T cells from PBMCs, collected from culture after CMV antigen stimulation. The clonotype was recovered from a human donor in good health (CMV status not recorded). Some clones in this sample may be carry-over from other donors' samples. The genes are TRBV5-4 and TRBJ1-1; maybe TRBD1 (5 bases). The CDR3 DNA reads TGTGCCAGCAGCTTGGAATGGGGGGGGACTGAAGCTTTCTTT. Amino acid sequence: CASSLEWGGTEAFF. The full variable domain, completed using reference TRBV5-4 and TRBJ1-1, is ETGVTQSPTHLIKTRGQQVTLRCSSQSGHNTVSWYQQALGQGPQFIFQYYREEENGRGNFPPRFSGLQFPNYSSELNVNALELDDSALYLCASSLEWGGTEAFFGQGTRLTVV.